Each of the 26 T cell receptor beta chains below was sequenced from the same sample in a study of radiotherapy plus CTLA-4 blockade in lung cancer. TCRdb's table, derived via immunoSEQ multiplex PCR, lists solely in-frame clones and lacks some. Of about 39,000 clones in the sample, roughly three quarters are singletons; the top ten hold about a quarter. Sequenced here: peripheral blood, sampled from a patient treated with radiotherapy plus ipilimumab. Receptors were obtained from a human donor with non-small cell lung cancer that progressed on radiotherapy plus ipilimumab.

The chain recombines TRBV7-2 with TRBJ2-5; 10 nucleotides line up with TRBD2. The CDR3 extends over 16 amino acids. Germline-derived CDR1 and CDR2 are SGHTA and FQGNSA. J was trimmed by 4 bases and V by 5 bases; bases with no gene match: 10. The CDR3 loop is CASSPSAGGSRETQYF. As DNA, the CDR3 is TGTGCCAGCAGCCCGTCAGCGGGGGGGTCACGAGAGACCCAGTACTTC.

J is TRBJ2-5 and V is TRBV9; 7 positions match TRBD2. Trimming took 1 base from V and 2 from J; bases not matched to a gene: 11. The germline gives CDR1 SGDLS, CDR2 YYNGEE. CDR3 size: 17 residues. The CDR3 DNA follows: TGTGCCAGCAGCGTACCCGTTTCTGGGGGAGGGCAAGAGACCCAGTACTTC. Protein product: CASSVPVSGGGQETQYF.

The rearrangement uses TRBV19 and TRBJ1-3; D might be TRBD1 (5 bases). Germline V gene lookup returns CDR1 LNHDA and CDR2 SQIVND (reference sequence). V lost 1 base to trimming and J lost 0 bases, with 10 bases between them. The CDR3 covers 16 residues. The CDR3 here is CASSIGGSLSGNTIYF. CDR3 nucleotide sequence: TGTGCCAGTAGTATAGGGGGCAGCCTCTCTGGAAACACCATATATTTT.

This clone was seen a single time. CDR3 amino acids: CARVLEDRGCQETQYF. CDR3 DNA sequence: TGTGCCAGAGTTTTAGAGGACAGGGGTTGCCAAGAGACCCAGTACTTC. The V gene is TRBV9, the J gene TRBJ2-5; TRBD1 agrees at 9 bases. The CDR3 is made up of 16 amino acids. Looked up from germline, CDR1 is SGDLS and CDR2 is YYNGEE. Losses at the gene ends were 8 bases for V and 1 base for J; bases not matched to a gene: 12.

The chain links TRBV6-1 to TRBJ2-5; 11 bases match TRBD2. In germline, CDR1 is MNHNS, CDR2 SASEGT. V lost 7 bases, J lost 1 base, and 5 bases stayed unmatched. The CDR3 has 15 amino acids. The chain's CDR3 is CASTALAGGQETQYF. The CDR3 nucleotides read TGTGCCAGCACGGCGCTAGCGGGGGGCCAAGAGACCCAGTACTTC.

Here the CDR3 reads CASSEHSYGYTF. The CDR3 DNA is TGTGCCAGCAGTGAACACAGCTATGGCTACACCTTC. The J gene is TRBJ1-2, the V gene TRBV25-1; D unclear. Germline loops: CDR1 MGHDK, CDR2 SYGVNS. This CDR3 is 12 amino acids long. The V end was cut by 2 bases, the J end by 4 bases, with 5 bases between.

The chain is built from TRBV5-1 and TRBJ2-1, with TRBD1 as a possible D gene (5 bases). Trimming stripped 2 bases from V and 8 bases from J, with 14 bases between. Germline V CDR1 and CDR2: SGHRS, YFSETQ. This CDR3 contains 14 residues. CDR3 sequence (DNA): TGCGCCAGCAGCTTCCCCGGACAATCGGATGAGCAGTTCTTC. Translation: CASSFPGQSDEQFF. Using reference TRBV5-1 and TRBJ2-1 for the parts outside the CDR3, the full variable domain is KAGVTQTPRYLIKTRGQQVTLSCSPISGHRSVSWYQQTPGQGLQFLFEYFSETQRNKGNFPGRFSGRQFSNSRSEMNVSTLELGDSALYLCASSFPGQSDEQFFGPGTRLTVL.

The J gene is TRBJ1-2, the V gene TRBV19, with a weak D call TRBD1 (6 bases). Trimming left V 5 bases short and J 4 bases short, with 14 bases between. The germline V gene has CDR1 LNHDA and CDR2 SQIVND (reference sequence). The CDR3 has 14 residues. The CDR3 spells CASSGHRAGYGYTF. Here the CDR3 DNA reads TGTGCCAGTAGTGGGCACAGGGCGGGCTATGGCTACACCTTC.

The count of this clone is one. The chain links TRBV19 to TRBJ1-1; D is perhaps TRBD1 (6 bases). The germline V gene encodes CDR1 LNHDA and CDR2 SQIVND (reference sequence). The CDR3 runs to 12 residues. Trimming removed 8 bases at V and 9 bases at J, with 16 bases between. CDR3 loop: CASRSSTGQAFF. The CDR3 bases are TGTGCCAGTCGTTCCTCTACAGGGCAAGCTTTCTTT.

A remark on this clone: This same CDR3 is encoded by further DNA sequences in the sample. The DNA of the CDR3 is TGTGCCAGTAGTATTGGGGGGTCTGGGGCCAACGTCCTGACTTTC. Its protein product is CASSIGGSGANVLTF. The V gene is TRBV19, the J gene TRBJ2-6; perhaps TRBD2 as D (6 bases). The germline V gene encodes CDR1 LNHDA and CDR2 SQIVND (reference sequence). The V end was cut by 3 bases, the J end by 1 base, with 7 bases between. This CDR3 spans 15 amino acids.

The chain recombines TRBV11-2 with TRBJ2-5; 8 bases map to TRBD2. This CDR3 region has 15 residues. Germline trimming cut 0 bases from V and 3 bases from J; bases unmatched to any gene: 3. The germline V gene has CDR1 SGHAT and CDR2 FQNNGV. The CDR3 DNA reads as TGTGCCAGCAGCTTAGACGGGACTAGAAAAGAGACCCAGTACTTC. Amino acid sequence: CASSLDGTRKETQYF.

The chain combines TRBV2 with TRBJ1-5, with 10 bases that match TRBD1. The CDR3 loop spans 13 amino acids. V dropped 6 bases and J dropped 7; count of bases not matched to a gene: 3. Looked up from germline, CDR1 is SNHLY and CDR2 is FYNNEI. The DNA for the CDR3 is TGTGCCAGCAGGGGACAGGGGCTCCAGCCCCAGCATTTT. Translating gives CASRGQGLQPQHF. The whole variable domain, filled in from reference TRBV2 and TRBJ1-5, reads EPEVTQTPSHQVTQMGQEVILRCVPISNHLYFYWYRQILGQKVEFLVSFYNNEISEKSEIFDDQFSVERPDGSNFTLKIRSTKLEDSAMYFCASRGQGLQPQHFGDGTRLSIL.

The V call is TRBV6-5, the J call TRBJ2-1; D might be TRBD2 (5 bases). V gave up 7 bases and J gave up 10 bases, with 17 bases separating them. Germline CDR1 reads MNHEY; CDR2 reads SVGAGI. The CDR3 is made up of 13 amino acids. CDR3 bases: TGTGCCAGCATTGATCCAACGAGGGCCGAGCAGTTCTTC. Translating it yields CASIDPTRAEQFF.

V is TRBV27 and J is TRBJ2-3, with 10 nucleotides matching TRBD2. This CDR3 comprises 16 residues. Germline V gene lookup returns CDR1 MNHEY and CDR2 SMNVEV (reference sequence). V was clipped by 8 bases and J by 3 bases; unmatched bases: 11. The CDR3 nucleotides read TGTGCCAGCTTTGGGAGCGGGGGGGTTATGACAGATACGCAGTATTTT. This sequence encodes CASFGSGGVMTDTQYF.

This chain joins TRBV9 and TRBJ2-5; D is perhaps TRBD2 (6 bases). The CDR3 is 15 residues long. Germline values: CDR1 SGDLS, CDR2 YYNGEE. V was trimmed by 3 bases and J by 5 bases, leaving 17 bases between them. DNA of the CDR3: TGTGCCAGCAGCGCCTCCTGGGAGGCGGGGGAGACCCAGTACTTC. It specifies CASSASWEAGETQYF.

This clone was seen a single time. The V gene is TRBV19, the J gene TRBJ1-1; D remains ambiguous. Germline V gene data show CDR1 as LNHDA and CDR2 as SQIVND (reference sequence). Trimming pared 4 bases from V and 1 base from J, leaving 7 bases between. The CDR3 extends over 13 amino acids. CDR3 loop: CASSKEGNTEAFF. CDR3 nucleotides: TGTGCCAGTAGTAAGGAGGGGAACACTGAAGCTTTCTTT.

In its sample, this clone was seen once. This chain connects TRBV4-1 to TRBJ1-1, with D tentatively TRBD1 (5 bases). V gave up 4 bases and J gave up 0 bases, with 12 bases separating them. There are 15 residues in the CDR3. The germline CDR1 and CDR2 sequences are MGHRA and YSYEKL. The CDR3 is CASSRGRGLNTEAFF. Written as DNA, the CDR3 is TGCGCCAGCAGCCGAGGAAGGGGTTTGAACACTGAAGCTTTCTTT.

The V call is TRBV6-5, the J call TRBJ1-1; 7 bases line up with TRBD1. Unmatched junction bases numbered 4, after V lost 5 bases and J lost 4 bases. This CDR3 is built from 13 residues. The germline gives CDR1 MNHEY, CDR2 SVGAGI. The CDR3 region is CASSRDRVTEAFF. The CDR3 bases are TGTGCCAGCAGTCGCGACAGGGTCACTGAAGCTTTCTTT.

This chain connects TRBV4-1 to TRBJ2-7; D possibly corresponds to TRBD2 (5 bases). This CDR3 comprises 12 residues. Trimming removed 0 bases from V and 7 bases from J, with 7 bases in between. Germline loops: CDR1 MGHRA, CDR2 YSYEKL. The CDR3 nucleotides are TGCGCCAGCAGCCAAGAACGGGGAGAGCAGTACTTC. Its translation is CASSQERGEQYF.

The CDR3 loop reads CASSQDWPGSTYEQYF. CDR3 in DNA: TGCGCCAGCAGCCAAGATTGGCCAGGTTCCACGTACGAGCAGTACTTC. V is TRBV4-1 and J is TRBJ2-7; D not resolved. Trimming stripped 0 bases from V and 4 bases from J, with 16 bases between. Germline CDR1 reads MGHRA; CDR2 reads YSYEKL. This CDR3 is built from 16 residues.

CDR3 in amino acids: CASSLQGQGMSGANVLTF. The DNA of the CDR3 is TGCGCCAGCAGCTTGCAAGGACAGGGGATGTCTGGGGCCAACGTCCTGACTTTC. The rearrangement links TRBV5-1 to TRBJ2-6; 9 bases align to TRBD1. Unmatched junction bases numbered 6, after V lost 1 base and J lost 1 base. Germline loops: CDR1 SGHRS, CDR2 YFSETQ. The CDR3 extends over 18 amino acids.

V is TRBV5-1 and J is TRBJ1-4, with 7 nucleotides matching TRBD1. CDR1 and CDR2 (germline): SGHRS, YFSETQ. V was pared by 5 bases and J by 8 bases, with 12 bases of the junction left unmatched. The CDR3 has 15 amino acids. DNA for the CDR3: TGCGCCAGCAGACTGGGGACAGTTGGTACCGAAAAACTGTTTTTT. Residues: CASRLGTVGTEKLFF. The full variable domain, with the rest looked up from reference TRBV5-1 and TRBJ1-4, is KAGVTQTPRYLIKTRGQQVTLSCSPISGHRSVSWYQQTPGQGLQFLFEYFSETQRNKGNFPGRFSGRQFSNSRSEMNVSTLELGDSALYLCASRLGTVGTEKLFFGSGTQLSVL.

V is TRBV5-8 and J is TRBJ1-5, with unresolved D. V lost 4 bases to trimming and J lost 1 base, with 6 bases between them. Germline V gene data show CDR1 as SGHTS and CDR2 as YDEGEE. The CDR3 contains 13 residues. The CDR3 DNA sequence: TGTGCCAGCAGCCTCCGGAGCAATCAGCCCCAGCATTTT. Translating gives CASSLRSNQPQHF.

The CDR3 reads CASSLTSINEQFF. The CDR3 region has the DNA TGTGCCAGCAGCTTAACTAGTATCAATGAGCAGTTCTTC. The chain is built from TRBV7-9 and TRBJ2-1, with D perhaps TRBD2 (5 bases). The V gene's germline CDR1 is SEHNR and CDR2 FQNEAQ (reference sequence). The CDR3 spans 13 residues. V dropped 2 bases and J dropped 6 bases, with 8 bases sitting between them.

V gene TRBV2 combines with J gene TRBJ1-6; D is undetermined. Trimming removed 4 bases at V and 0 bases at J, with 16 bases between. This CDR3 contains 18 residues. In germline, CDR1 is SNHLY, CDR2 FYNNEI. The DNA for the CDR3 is TGTGCCAGCAGTGTGGACGGGTTGGGGAGCTCCTATAATTCACCCCTCCACTTT. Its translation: CASSVDGLGSSYNSPLHF.

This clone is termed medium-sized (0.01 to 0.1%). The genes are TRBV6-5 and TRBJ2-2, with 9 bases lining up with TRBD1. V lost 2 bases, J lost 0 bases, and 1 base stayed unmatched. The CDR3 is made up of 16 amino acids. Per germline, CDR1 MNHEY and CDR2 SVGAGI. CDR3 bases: TGTGCCAGCAGTTACGGACAGGGGTCGAACACCGGGGAGCTGTTTTTT. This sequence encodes CASSYGQGSNTGELFF.